This T cell receptor beta chain was recorded in a study of post-analysis software for immune sequencing data. General study findings and limits: Controls showed lower frequencies than patients for roughly 5 TRBV segments, and TRBV5-6, TRBV5-1 and TRBV20-1 were among these. When compared against controls, multiple sclerosis patients showed significantly lower normalized Chao1 diversity.

CDR1 and CDR2 from the germline V gene are SGDLS and YYNGEE. This CDR3 comprises 16 residues. Trimming left V 0 bases short and J 2 bases short, with 12 bases between. This clonotype was seen a handful of times. Its antigen remains unknown. Researchers reported that TCR beta cDNA libraries carried unique molecular identifiers. When about 0.95 to 10 million T cells were used, they gave hundreds of thousands of cDNA molecules. TCRdb reprocessed the PCR reads with MiXCR, giving one entry per CDR3 protein. The data show hundreds of thousands of distinct CDR3 sequences, 30% to 45% seen once. This sequence was found in a girl between 5 and 17 years old with multiple sclerosis. Sequencing used blood. V usage is TRBV9 and J usage is TRBJ2-1; D unclear. The CDR3 region is CASSVGGSFTYNEQFF. DNA of the CDR3: TGTGCCAGCAGCGTAGGTGGATCCTTTACCTACAATGAGCAGTTCTTC.